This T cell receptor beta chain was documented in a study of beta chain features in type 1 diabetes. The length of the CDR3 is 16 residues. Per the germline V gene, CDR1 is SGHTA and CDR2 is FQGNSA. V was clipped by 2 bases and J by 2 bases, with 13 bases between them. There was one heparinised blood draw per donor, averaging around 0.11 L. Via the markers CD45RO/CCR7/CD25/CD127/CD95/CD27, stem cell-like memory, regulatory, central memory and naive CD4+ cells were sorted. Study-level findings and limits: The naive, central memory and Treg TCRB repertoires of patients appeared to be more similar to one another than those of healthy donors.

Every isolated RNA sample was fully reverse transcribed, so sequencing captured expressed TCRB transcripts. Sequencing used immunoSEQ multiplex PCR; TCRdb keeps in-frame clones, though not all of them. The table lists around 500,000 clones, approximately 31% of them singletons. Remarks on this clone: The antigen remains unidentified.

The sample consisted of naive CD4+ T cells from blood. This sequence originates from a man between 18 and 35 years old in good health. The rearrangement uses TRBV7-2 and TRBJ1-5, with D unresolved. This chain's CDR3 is CASSLHWGPGNQPQHF. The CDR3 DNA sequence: TGTGCCAGCAGCTTACATTGGGGTCCGGGCAATCAGCCCCAGCATTTT.